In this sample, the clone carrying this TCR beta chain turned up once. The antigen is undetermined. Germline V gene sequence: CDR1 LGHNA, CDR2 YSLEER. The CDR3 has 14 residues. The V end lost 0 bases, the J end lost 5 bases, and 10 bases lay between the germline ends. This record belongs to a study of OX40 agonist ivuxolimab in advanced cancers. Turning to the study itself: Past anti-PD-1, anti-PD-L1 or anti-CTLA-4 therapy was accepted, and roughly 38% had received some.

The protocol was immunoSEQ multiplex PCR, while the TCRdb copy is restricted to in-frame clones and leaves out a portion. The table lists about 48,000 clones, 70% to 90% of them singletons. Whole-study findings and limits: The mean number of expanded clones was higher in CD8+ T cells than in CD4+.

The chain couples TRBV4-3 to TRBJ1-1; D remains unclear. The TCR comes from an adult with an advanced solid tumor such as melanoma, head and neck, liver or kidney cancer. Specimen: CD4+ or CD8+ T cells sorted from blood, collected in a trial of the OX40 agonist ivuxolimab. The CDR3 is CASSQDGSPTEAFF. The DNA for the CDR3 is TGCGCCAGCAGCCAAGATGGGTCGCCAACTGAAGCTTTCTTT.